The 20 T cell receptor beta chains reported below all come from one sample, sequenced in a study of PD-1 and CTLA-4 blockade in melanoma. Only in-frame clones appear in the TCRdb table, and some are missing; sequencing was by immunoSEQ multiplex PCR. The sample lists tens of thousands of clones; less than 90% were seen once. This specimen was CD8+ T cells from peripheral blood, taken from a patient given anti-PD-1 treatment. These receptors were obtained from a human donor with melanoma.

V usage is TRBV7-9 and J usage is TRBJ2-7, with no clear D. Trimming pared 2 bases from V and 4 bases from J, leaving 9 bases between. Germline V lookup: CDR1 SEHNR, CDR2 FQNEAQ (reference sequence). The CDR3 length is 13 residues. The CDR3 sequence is CASSLPSVYEQYF. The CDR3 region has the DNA TGTGCCAGCAGCTTACCGTCGGTTTACGAGCAGTACTTC.

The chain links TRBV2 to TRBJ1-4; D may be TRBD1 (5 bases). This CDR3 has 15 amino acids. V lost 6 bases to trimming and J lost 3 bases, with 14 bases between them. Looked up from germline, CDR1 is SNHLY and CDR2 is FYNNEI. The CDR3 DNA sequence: TGTGCCAGCAGCCGTCTGGGGGTGGCTAATGAAAAACTGTTTTTT. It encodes CASSRLGVANEKLFF.

The CDR3 sequence is CASSQSQGLYEQYF. CDR3 DNA: TGCGCCAGCAGCCAATCCCAGGGACTCTACGAGCAGTACTTC. The V and J genes are TRBV4-1 and TRBJ2-7; a possible D gene is TRBD2 (6 bases). Germline CDR1 reads MGHRA; CDR2 reads YSYEKL. The CDR3 spans 14 residues. Trimming cost V 2 bases and J 3 bases, with 11 bases left between them.

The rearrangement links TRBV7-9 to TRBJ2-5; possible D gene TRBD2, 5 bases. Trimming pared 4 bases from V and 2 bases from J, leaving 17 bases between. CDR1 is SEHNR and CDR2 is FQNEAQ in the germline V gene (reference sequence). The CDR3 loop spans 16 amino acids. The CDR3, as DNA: TGTGCCAGCAGCTCCGGGGATTATACTTTACAAGAGACCCAGTACTTC. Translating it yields CASSSGDYTLQETQYF.

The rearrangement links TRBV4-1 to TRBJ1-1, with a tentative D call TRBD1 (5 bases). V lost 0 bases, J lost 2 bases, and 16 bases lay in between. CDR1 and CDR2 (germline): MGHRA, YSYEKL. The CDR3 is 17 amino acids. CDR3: CASSQESLSGINTEAFF. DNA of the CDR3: TGCGCCAGCAGCCAAGAGTCCTTATCAGGGATAAACACTGAAGCTTTCTTT.

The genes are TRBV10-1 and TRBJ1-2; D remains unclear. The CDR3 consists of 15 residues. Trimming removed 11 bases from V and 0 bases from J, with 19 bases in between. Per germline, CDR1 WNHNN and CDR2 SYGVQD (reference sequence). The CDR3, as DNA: TGCGCCCCCAGGCCCGTTGCCCCACCTAACTATGGCTACACCTTC. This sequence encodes CAPRPVAPPNYGYTF.

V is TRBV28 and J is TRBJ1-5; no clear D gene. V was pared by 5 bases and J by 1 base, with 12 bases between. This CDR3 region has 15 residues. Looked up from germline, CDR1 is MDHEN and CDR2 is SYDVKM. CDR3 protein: CASSIGGVSNQPQHF. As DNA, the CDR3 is TGTGCCAGCAGTATCGGAGGTGTGAGCAATCAGCCCCAGCATTTT.

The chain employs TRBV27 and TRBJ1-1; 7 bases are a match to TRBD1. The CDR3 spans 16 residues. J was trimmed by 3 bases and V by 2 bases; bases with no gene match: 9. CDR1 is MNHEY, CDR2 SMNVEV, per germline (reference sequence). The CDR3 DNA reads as TGTGCCAGCAGTTTAGACAGGGCCCTCTTGTACACTGAAGCTTTCTTT. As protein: CASSLDRALLYTEAFF.

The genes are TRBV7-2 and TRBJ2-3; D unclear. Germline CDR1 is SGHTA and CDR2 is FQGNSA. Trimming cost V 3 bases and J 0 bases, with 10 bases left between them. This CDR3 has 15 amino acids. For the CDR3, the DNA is TGTGCCAGCAGCTTCTGGGTTGGTAGCACAGATACGCAGTATTTT. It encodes CASSFWVGSTDTQYF.

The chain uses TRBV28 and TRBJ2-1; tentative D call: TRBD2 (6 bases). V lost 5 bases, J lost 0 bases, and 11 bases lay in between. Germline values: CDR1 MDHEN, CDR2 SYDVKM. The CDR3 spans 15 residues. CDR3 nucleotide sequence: TGTGCCAGCAGTCGACTCGGGAGCTCCTACAATGAGCAGTTCTTC. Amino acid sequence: CASSRLGSSYNEQFF.

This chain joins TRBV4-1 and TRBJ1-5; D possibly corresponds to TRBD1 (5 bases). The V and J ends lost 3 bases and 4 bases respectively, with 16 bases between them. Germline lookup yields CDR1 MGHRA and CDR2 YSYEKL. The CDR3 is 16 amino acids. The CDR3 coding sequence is TGCGCCAGCAGCCACCAGGGAGGGACGGGAAATCAGCCCCAGCATTTT. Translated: CASSHQGGTGNQPQHF.

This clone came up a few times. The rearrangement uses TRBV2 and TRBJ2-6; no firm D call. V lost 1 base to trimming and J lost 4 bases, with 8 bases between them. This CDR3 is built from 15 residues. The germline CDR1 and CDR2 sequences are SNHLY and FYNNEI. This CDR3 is CASSEVATGANVLTF. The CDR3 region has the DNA TGTGCCAGCAGTGAAGTGGCTACAGGGGCCAACGTCCTGACTTTC.

The CDR3: CASSPGHLNTEAFF. In nucleotides, the CDR3 is TGTGCCAGCAGCCCGGGACACTTGAACACTGAAGCTTTCTTT. The rearrangement uses TRBV4-2 and TRBJ1-1; possible D gene TRBD1, 6 bases. Germline loops: CDR1 LGHNA, CDR2 YNFKEQ. V lost 4 bases, J lost 0 bases, and 9 bases lay in between. CDR3 size: 14 residues.

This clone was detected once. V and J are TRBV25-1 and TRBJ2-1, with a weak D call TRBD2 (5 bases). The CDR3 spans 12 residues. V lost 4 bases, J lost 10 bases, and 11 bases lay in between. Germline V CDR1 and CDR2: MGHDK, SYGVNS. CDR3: CASSGPWREQFF. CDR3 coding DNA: TGTGCCAGCAGTGGACCTTGGAGGGAGCAGTTCTTC.

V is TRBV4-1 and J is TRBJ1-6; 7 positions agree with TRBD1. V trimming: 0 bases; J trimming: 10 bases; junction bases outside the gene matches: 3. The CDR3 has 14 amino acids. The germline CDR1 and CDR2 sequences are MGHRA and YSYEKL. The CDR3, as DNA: TGCGCCAGCAGCCAAGAAGGGGGCGGGTCACCCCTCCACTTT. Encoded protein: CASSQEGGGSPLHF.

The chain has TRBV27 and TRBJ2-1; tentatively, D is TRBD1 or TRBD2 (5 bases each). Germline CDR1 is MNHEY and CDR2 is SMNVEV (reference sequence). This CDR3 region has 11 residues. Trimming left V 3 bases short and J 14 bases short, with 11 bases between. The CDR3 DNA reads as TGTGCCAGCAGTTTTGGGGGAAGTGAGTTCTTC. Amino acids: CASSFGGSEFF.

In DNA, the CDR3 is TGCGCCAGCAGCACCGGACAGGGCCACGAGCAGTACTTC. Protein product: CASSTGQGHEQYF. The chain links TRBV5-1 to TRBJ2-7; TRBD1 aligns across 8 bases. The length of the CDR3 is 13 residues. CDR1 and CDR2 (germline): SGHRS, YFSETQ. J was trimmed by 5 bases and V by 4 bases; bases with no gene match: 5.

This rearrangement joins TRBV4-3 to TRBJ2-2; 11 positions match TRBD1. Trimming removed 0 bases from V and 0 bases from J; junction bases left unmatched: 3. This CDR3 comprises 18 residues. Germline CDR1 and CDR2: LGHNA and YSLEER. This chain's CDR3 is CASSQDRGQGANTGELFF. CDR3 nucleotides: TGCGCCAGCAGCCAAGATAGGGGACAGGGGGCGAACACCGGGGAGCTGTTTTTT.

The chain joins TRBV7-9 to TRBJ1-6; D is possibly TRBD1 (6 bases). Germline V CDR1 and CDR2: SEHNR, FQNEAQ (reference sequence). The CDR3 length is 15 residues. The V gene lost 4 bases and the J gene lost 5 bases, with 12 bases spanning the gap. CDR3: CASSSTDSHNSPLHF. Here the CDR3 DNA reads TGTGCCAGCAGCTCGACGGACAGCCATAATTCACCCCTCCACTTT.

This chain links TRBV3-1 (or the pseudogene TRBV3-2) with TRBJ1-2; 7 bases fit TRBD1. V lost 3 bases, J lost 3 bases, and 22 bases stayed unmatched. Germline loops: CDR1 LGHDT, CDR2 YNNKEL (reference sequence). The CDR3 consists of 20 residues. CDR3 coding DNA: TGTGCCAGCAGCCATAAGAAGGTGACGAGACAGGGCCCCTACGACTATGGCTACACCTTC. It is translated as CASSHKKVTRQGPYDYGYTF.